The 20 T cell receptor beta chains given below trace back to one sample, sequenced in a study of blood T cell repertoires in COVID-19. Clones were sequenced by immunoSEQ multiplex PCR, and TCRdb holds only the in-frame ones, with some missing. The sample records some 87,000 clones, about four fifths being singletons. Sequencing was done on a sample of peripheral blood. These receptors all come from a man aged 80 or over with active or convalescent COVID-19.

The V call is TRBV30, the J call TRBJ1-2, with D possibly matching TRBD1 (6 bases). The V end was cut by 4 bases, the J end by 4 bases, with 16 bases between. The CDR3 sequence is 14 residues long. Germline V gives CDR1 GTSNPN, CDR2 SVGIG (reference sequence). The CDR3 region is CAWTQTGSGYGYTF. CDR3 sequence (DNA): TGTGCCTGGACCCAAACAGGGTCGGGCTATGGCTACACCTTC.

This clone was detected a few times. CDR3 loop: CASSYPGTVGLVEQYF. The CDR3 region has the DNA TGTGCCAGCAGTTACCCTGGGACAGTGGGTCTGGTCGAGCAGTACTTC. V usage is TRBV6-2 or TRBV6-3 and J usage is TRBJ2-7; 7 nucleotides match TRBD1. Germline CDR1 MNHEY, CDR2 SVGEGT. This CDR3 contains 16 residues. With V trimmed by 2 bases and J by 6 bases, 13 bases remained unmatched.

The rearrangement joins TRBV4-2 to TRBJ2-3; D is possibly TRBD1 (5 bases). V lost 0 bases, J lost 6 bases, and 13 bases lay in between. The germline V gene has CDR1 LGHNA and CDR2 YNFKEQ. This CDR3 comprises 15 residues. Here the CDR3 reads CASSQDQGPTDTQYF. DNA of the CDR3: TGTGCCAGCAGCCAAGATCAGGGTCCCACGGATACGCAGTATTTT.

J is TRBJ1-4 and V is TRBV30, with unresolved D. Trimming took off 2 bases at V and 0 bases at J, with 10 bases between the two ends. CDR1 and CDR2 (germline): GTSNPN, SVGIG (reference sequence). The length of the CDR3 is 15 residues. The DNA of the CDR3 is TGTGCCTGGAGTCCCCTCAGGTCAACTAATGAAAAACTGTTTTTT. Amino acids: CAWSPLRSTNEKLFF.

V is TRBV7-2 and J is TRBJ2-3; tentatively, D is TRBD1 (6 bases). Trimming removed 0 bases from V and 0 bases from J, with 13 bases in between. This CDR3 region has 17 residues. Germline V gene sequence: CDR1 SGHTA, CDR2 FQGNSA. This chain's CDR3 is CASSLAGDRSSTDTQYF. DNA of the CDR3: TGTGCCAGCAGCTTAGCGGGAGACAGGAGTAGCACAGATACGCAGTATTTT.

The gene calls are TRBV30 and TRBJ2-1; D is perhaps TRBD1 (6 bases). Trimming shortened V by 5 bases and J by 0 bases, and 14 bases separated the two germline ends. The CDR3 consists of 15 residues. Germline assignment: CDR1 GTSNPN and CDR2 SVGIG (reference sequence). CDR3 sequence (DNA): TGTGCCTGGGTTCAGGGGACGAGCTCCTACAATGAGCAGTTCTTC. Protein product: CAWVQGTSSYNEQFF. The full variable domain, in which reference TRBV30 and TRBJ2-1 provide the parts outside the CDR3, is SQTIHQWPATLVQPVGSPLSLECTVEGTSNPNLYWYRQAAGRGLQLLFYSVGIGQISSEVPQNLSASRPQDRQFILSSKKLLLSDSGFYLCAWVQGTSSYNEQFFGPGTRLTVL.

The rearrangement joins TRBV2 to TRBJ1-1; D call uncertain. Germline V gene lookup returns CDR1 SNHLY and CDR2 FYNNEI. Trimming stripped 1 base from V and 5 bases from J, with 8 bases between. This CDR3 is built from 13 residues. CDR3 DNA: TGTGCCAGCAGTGAAGAACGGAGGACTGAAGCTTTCTTT. It specifies CASSEERRTEAFF.

The rearrangement joins TRBV4-1 to TRBJ1-2; the D gene is possibly TRBD1 (6 bases). CDR3 size: 14 residues. Germline V gene sequence: CDR1 MGHRA, CDR2 YSYEKL. Trimming left V 2 bases short and J 1 base short, with 8 bases between. The DNA for the CDR3 is TGCGCCAGCAGCCAACGGACAGTTAACTATGGCTACACCTTC. Its translation is CASSQRTVNYGYTF.

This sequence joins TRBV7-2 and TRBJ2-1, with 9 bases matching TRBD2. CDR3 length: 15 amino acids. Germline V gene lookup returns CDR1 SGHTA and CDR2 FQGNSA. Losses at the gene ends were 6 bases for V and 7 bases for J; bases not matched to a gene: 10. CDR3 DNA sequence: TGTGCCAGCAGGAGCGGGGGCGGGAGGGGGAATGAGCAGTTCTTC. Translated, it gives CASRSGGGRGNEQFF.

The rearrangement joins TRBV3-1 (or the pseudogene TRBV3-2) to TRBJ1-1; D is possibly TRBD1 (5 bases). Trimming took 4 bases from V and 3 from J, leaving 12 bases between them. The CDR3 is 14 amino acids. CDR1 and CDR2 (germline): LGHDT, YNNKEL (reference sequence). CDR3 region: CASSPWQGDTEAFF. CDR3 sequence (DNA): TGTGCCAGCAGCCCCTGGCAGGGCGACACTGAAGCTTTCTTT.

The chain uses TRBV11-2 and TRBJ2-3; D ambiguous. The CDR3 has 14 residues. CDR1 is SGHAT and CDR2 is FQNNGV in the germline V gene. The germline V and J ends were trimmed by 1 base and 6 bases, with 11 bases remaining between them. CDR3 loop: CASSLGRPGDTQYF. The CDR3 coding sequence is TGTGCCAGCAGCTTAGGGCGGCCTGGGGATACGCAGTATTTT.

V usage is TRBV5-1 and J usage is TRBJ2-1; no definite D call. The germline CDR1 and CDR2 sequences are SGHRS and YFSETQ. V lost 0 bases and J lost 6, with 4 bases in between. The CDR3 extends over 12 amino acids. CDR3 residues: CASSLAVNEQFF. In DNA form, the CDR3 reads TGCGCCAGCAGCTTGGCCGTCAATGAGCAGTTCTTC.

The genes are TRBV21-1 and TRBJ2-7; TRBD1 reflects the table's D call only, with no check against the DNA. TRBV21-1 is described as a pseudogene. There are 20 residues in the CDR3. CDR3 nucleotides: TGTGCCAGCAGCAATCCCGCTGGCACAGGGACGAACTCCGAAACCTACGAGCAGTACTTC. It encodes CASSNPAGTGTNSETYEQYF.

The chain is built from TRBV11-2 and TRBJ2-7, with a weak D call TRBD1 (6 bases). Per germline, CDR1 SGHAT and CDR2 FQNNGV. The CDR3 is 16 amino acids. V was pared by 5 bases and J by 0 bases, with 17 bases between. The CDR3 sequence is CASSTDITGFSYEQYF. The CDR3, as DNA: TGTGCCAGCAGCACCGACATTACAGGGTTCTCCTACGAGCAGTACTTC. Filled out from reference TRBV11-2 and TRBJ2-7, the complete variable domain reads EAGVAQSPRYKIIEKRQSVAFWCNPISGHATLYWYQQILGQGPKLLIQFQNNGVVDDSQLPKDRFSAERLKGVDSTLKIQPAKLEDSAVYLCASSTDITGFSYEQYFGPGTRLTVT.

The rearrangement uses TRBV7-2 and TRBJ1-2; perhaps TRBD1 as D (6 bases). Trimming shortened V by 4 bases and J by 2 bases, and 11 bases separated the two germline ends. This CDR3 is built from 14 residues. Looked up from germline, CDR1 is SGHTA and CDR2 is FQGNSA. CDR3 protein: CASSSNRDNYGYTF. CDR3 in DNA: TGTGCCAGCAGCTCAAACAGGGACAACTATGGCTACACCTTC.

This chain uses TRBV11-1 with TRBJ1-6, with D tentatively TRBD1 (6 bases). V lost 4 bases and J 9 bases, leaving 16 bases between the germline ends. CDR3 length: 15 residues. The germline V gene encodes CDR1 SGHAT and CDR2 FQDESV (reference sequence). The CDR3 reads CASSSGRGAVSPLHF. Here the CDR3 DNA reads TGTGCCAGCAGCTCTGGGAGGGGGGCTGTTTCACCCCTCCACTTT.

Here the CDR3 DNA reads TGTGCCAGTAGCGAACGCGCTAGCGGGAATGGGAATGAGCAGTTCTTC. Protein sequence: CASSERASGNGNEQFF. V is TRBV19 and J is TRBJ2-1; TRBD2 matches at 9 bases. The CDR3 is 16 residues long. Germline V gives CDR1 LNHDA, CDR2 SQIVND (reference sequence). V was pared by 6 bases and J by 7 bases, with 13 bases of the junction left unmatched.

This sequence joins TRBV7-2 and TRBJ1-5; 8 nucleotides match TRBD1. Germline CDR1 SGHTA, CDR2 FQGNSA. The CDR3 covers 15 residues. V was clipped by 5 bases and J by 7 bases; unmatched bases: 10. The DNA of the CDR3 is TGTGCCAGCAGCGTCGGACAGGGACCCACCCAGCCCCAGCATTTT. This codes for CASSVGQGPTQPQHF.

This chain connects TRBV6-5 to TRBJ2-3; 9 bases line up with TRBD2. The CDR3 is made up of 14 amino acids. CDR1 MNHEY and CDR2 SVGAGI come from the germline V gene. The trim removed 8 bases at V and 4 bases at J, leaving 7 bases unmatched. CDR3 sequence reads: CASFDGTSPDTQYF. The CDR3 coding sequence is TGTGCCAGCTTCGACGGGACTAGCCCAGATACGCAGTATTTT.

This CDR3 reads CATSRGGEGNEQFF. The CDR3 nucleotides are TGTGCCACCAGCAGGGGCGGGGAGGGGAATGAGCAGTTCTTC. The rearrangement uses TRBV15 and TRBJ2-1; 7 nucleotides agree with TRBD2. This CDR3 is built from 14 residues. V was clipped by 3 bases and J by 7 bases; unmatched bases: 6. Germline assignment: CDR1 LNHNV and CDR2 YYDKDF (reference sequence).